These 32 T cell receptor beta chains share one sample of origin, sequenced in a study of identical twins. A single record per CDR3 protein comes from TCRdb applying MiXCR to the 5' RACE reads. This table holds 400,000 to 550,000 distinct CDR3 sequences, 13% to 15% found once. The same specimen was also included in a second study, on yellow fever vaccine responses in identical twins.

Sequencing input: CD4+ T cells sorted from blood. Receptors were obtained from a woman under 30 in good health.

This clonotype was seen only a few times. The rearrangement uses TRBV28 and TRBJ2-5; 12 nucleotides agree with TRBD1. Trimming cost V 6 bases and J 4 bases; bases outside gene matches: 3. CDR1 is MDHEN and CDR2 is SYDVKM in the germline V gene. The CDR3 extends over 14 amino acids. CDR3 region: CASRRDRGRETQYF. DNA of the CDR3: TGTGCCAGCAGACGGGACAGGGGGCGAGAGACCCAGTACTTC.

In nucleotides, the CDR3 is TGTGCCAGCAGCTATCCGGGACAGACGAACACCGGGGAGCTGTTTTTT. As protein: CASSYPGQTNTGELFF. The V gene is TRBV6-5, the J gene TRBJ2-2; 7 positions agree with TRBD1. The junction had 7 bases not matched to a gene; V was cut back by 6 bases and J by 0 bases. Germline V gene data show CDR1 as MNHEY and CDR2 as SVGAGI. This CDR3 has 16 amino acids.

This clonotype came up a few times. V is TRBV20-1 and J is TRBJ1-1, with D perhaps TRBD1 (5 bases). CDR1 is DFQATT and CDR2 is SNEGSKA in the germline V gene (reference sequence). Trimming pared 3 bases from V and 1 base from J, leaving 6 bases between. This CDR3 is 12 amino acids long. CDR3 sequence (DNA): TGCAGTGCTAGCCAGGGGAACACTGAAGCTTTCTTT. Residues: CSASQGNTEAFF.

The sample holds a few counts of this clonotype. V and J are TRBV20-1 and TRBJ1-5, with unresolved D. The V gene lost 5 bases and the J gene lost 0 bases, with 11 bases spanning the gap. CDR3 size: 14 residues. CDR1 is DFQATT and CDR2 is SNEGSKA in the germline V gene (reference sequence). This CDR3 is CSALNPLSNQPQHF. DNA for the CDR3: TGCAGTGCTTTGAACCCGCTTAGCAATCAGCCCCAGCATTTT.

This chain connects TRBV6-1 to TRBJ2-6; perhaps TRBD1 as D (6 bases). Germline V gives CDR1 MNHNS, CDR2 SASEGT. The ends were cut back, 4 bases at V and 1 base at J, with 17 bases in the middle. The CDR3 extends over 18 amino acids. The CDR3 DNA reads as TGTGCCAGCAGTGGGGCGGACAGCCCTCGTTCTGGGGCCAACGTCCTGACTTTC. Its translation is CASSGADSPRSGANVLTF.

The CDR3 DNA reads TGTGCCTGGAGTGTAACGCAGGGCGGTGAAGCTTTCTTT. Protein product: CAWSVTQGGEAFF. The chain uses TRBV30 and TRBJ1-1, with D possibly being TRBD1 (5 bases). Germline V gene lookup returns CDR1 GTSNPN and CDR2 SVGIG (reference sequence). V was shortened by 0 bases and J by 7 bases, with 12 bases between the two germline ends. This CDR3 contains 13 residues.

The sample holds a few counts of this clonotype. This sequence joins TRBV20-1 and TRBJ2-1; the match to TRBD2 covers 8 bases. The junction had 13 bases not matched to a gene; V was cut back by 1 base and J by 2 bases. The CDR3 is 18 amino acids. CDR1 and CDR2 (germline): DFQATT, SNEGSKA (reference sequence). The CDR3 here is CSARGLGWREVTYNEQFF. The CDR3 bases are TGCAGTGCTAGAGGTTTGGGCTGGCGGGAGGTCACCTACAATGAGCAGTTCTTC.

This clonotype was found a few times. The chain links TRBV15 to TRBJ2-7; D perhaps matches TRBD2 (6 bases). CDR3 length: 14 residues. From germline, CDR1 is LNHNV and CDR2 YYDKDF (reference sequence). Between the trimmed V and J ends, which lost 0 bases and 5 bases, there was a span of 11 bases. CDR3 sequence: CATSRDRGYHEQYF. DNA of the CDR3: TGTGCCACCAGCAGAGATCGGGGGTACCACGAGCAGTACTTC.

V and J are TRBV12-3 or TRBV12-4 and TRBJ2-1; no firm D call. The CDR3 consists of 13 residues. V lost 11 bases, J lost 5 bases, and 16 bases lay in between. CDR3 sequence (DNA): TGTGCCGGATCTCAGTTTCGGGACAATGAGCAGTTCTTC. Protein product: CAGSQFRDNEQFF.

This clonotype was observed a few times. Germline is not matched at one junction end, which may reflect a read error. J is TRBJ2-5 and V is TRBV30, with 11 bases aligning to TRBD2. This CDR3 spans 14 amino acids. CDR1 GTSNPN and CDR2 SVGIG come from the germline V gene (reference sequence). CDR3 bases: TGTGCCGGGAGGGAACTAGCGGGAGCAGAGACCCAGTACTTC. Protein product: CAGRELAGAETQYF.

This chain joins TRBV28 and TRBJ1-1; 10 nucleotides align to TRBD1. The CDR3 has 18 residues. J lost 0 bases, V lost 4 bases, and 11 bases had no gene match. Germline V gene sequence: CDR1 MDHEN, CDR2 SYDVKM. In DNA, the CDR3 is TGTGCCAGCAGTTCTCTAAGGACAGGGGGTACCATGAACACTGAAGCTTTCTTT. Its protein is CASSSLRTGGTMNTEAFF. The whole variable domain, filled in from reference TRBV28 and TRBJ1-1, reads DVKVTQSSRYLVKRTGEKVFLECVQDMDHENMFWYRQDPGLGLRLIYFSYDVKMKEKGDIPEGYSVSREKKERFSLILESASTNQTSMYLCASSSLRTGGTMNTEAFFGQGTRLTVV.

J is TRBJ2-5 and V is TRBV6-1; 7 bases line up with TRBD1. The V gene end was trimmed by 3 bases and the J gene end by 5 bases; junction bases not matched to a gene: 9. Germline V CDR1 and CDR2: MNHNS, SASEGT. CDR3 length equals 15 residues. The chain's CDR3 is CASSDTGVVGETQYF. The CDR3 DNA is TGTGCCAGCAGTGACACAGGGGTGGTTGGGGAGACCCAGTACTTC.

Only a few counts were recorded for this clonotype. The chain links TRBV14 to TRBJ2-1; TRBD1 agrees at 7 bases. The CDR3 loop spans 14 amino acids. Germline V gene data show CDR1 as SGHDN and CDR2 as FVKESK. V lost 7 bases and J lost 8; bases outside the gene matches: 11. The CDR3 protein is CASKGDRVMDEQFF. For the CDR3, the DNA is TGTGCCAGCAAGGGAGACAGGGTGATGGATGAGCAGTTCTTC.

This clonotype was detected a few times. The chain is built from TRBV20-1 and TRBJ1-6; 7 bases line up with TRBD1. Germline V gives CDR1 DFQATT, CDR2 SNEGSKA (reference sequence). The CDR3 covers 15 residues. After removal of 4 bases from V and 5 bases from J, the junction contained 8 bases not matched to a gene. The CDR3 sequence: CSAIEAGGDNSPLHF. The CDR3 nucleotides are TGCAGTGCTATAGAGGCAGGGGGAGATAATTCACCCCTCCACTTT.

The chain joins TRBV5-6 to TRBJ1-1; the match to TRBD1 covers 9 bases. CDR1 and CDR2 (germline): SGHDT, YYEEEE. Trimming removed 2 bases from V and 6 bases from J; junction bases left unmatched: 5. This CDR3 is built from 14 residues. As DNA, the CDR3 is TGTGCCAGCAGCTTAACAGGGGGCCGGGCTGAAGCTTTCTTT. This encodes CASSLTGGRAEAFF.

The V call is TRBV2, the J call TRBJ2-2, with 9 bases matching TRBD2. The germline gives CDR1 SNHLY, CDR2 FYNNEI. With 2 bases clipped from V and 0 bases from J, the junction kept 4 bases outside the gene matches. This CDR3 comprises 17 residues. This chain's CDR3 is CASSEWSSGTNTGELFF. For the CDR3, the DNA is TGTGCCAGCAGTGAATGGTCTAGCGGGACGAACACCGGGGAGCTGTTTTTT.

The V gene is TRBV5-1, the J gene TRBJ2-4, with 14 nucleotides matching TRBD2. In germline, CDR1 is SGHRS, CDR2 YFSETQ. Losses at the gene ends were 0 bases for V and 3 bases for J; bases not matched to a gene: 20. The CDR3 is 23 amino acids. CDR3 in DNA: TGCGCCAGCAGCTTGGCCTCCGGGACTAGCGGGAGCCCGCCTAACCTAGTCAAAAACATTCAGTACTTC. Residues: CASSLASGTSGSPPNLVKNIQYF.

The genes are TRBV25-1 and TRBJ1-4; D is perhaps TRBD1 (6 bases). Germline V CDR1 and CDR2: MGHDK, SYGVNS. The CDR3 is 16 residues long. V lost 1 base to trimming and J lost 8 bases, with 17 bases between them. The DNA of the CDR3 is TGTGCCAGCAGTGAATGGATATCGACAGGTGCCGAAAAACTGTTTTTT. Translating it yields CASSEWISTGAEKLFF. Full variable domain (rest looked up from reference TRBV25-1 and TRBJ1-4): EADIYQTPRYLVIGTGKKITLECSQTMGHDKMYWYQQDPGMELHLIHYSYGVNSTEKGDLSSESTVSRIRTEHFPLTLESARPSHTSQYLCASSEWISTGAEKLFFGSGTQLSVL.

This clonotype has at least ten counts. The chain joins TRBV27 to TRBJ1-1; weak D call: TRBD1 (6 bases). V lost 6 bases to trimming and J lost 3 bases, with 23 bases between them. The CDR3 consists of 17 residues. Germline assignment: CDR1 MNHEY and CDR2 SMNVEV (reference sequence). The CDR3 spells CASRQGQPTWGYTEAFF. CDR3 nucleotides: TGTGCCAGCAGACAGGGACAACCGACTTGGGGGTACACTGAAGCTTTCTTT.

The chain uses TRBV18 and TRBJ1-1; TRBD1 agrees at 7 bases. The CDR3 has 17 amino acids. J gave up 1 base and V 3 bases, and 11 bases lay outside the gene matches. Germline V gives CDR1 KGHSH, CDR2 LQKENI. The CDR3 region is CASSPKESGTANTEAFF. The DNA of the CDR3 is TGTGCCAGCTCACCTAAAGAATCCGGGACAGCGAACACTGAAGCTTTCTTT.

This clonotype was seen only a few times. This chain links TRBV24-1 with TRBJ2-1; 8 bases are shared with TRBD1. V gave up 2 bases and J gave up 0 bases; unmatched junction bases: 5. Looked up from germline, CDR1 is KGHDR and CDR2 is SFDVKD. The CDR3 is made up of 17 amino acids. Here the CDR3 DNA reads TGTGCCACCAGTGATTCGACCGGGACAGGCTCCTACAATGAGCAGTTCTTC. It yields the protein CATSDSTGTGSYNEQFF.

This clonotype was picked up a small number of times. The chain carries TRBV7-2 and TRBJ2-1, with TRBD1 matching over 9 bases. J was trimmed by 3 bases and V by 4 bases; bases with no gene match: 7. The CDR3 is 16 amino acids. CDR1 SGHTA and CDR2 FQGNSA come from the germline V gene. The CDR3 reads CASSSRDRVNYNEQFF. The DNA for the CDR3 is TGTGCCAGCAGCTCCCGGGACAGGGTAAACTACAATGAGCAGTTCTTC. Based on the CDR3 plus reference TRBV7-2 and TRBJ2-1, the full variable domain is GAGVSQSPSNKVTEKGKDVELRCDPISGHTALYWYRQSLGQGLEFLIYFQGNSAPDKSGLPSDRFSAERTGGSVSTLTIQRTQQEDSAVYLCASSSRDRVNYNEQFFGPGTRLTVL.

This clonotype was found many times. This chain's CDR3 is CASSLTGTDYGYTF. The CDR3 nucleotides are TGTGCCAGCAGCTTAACGGGGACAGACTATGGCTACACCTTC. The rearrangement uses TRBV7-3 and TRBJ1-2; TRBD1 matches 7 bases. The CDR3 extends over 14 amino acids. Germline V gene data show CDR1 as SGHTA and CDR2 as FQGTGA. Unmatched junction bases numbered 1, after V lost 0 bases and J lost 3 bases.

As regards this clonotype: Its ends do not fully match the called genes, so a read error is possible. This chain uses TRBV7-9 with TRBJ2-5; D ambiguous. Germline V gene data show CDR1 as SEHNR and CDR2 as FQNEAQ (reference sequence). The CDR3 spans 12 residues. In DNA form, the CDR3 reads TGTGCCAGCAGCTCACCGACACCGTTGGCGGAGTTC. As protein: CASSSPTPLAEF.

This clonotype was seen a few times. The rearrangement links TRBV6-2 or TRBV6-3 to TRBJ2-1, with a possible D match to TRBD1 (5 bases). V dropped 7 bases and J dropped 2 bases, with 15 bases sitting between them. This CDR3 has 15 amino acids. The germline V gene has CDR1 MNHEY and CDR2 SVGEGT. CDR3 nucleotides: TGTGCCAGCATCAAAGACAGACCTACCTACAATGAGCAGTTCTTC. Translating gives CASIKDRPTYNEQFF.

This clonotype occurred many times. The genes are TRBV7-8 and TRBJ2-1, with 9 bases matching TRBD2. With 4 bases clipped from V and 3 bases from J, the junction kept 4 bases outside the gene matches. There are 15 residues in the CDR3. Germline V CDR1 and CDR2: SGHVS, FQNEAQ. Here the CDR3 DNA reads TGTGCCAGCAGCTCGGGACTAGCCAACTACAATGAGCAGTTCTTC. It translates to CASSSGLANYNEQFF.

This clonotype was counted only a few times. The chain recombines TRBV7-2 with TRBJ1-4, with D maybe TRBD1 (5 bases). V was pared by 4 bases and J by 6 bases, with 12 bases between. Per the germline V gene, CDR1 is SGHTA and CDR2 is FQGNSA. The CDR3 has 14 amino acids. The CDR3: CASSSTGGYEKLFF. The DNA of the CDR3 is TGTGCCAGCAGCTCAACGGGGGGGTATGAAAAACTGTTTTTT.

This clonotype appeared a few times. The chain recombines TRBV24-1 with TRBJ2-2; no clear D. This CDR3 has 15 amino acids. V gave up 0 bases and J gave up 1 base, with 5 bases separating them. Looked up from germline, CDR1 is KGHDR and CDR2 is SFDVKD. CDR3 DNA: TGTGCCACCAGTGATTTGGCAGAGAACACCGGGGAGCTGTTTTTT. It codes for CATSDLAENTGELFF.

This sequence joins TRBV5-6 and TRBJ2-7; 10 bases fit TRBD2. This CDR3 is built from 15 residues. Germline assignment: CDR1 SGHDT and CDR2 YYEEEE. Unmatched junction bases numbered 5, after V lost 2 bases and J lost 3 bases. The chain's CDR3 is CASSFSSGGYYEQYF. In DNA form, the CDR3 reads TGTGCCAGCAGCTTCTCTAGCGGGGGCTACTACGAGCAGTACTTC.

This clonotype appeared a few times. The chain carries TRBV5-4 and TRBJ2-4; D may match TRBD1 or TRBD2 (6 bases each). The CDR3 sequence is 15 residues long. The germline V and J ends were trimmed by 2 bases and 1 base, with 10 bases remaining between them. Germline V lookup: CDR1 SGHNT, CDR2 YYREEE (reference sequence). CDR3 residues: CASSFRGRAKNIQYF. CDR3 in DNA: TGTGCCAGCAGCTTTCGGGGGCGGGCCAAAAACATTCAGTACTTC.

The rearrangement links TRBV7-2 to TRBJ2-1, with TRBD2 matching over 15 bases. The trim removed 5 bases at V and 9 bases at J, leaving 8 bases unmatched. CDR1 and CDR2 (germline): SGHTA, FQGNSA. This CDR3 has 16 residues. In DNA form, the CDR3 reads TGTGCCAGCAGCGTGGGACTAGCGGGAGGTTGGGGTGAGCAGTTCTTC. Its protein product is CASSVGLAGGWGEQFF.

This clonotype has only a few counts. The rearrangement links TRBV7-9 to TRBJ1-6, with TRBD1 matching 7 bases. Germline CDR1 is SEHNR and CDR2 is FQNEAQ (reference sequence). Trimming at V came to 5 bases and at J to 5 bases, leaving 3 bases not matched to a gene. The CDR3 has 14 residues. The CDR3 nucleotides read TGTGCCAGCAGCCCCGGGACAGATAATTCACCCCTCCACTTT. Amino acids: CASSPGTDNSPLHF.